This T cell receptor beta chain was sequenced during a study of Ad26.COV2.S vaccination and SARS-CoV-2 variants. Across the whole study: A COV1001 Ad26.COV2.S trial-arm participant provided the sample. Each vaccinee took Ad26.COV2.S intramuscularly, once or twice 56 days apart.

V lost 7 bases to trimming and J lost 4 bases, with 10 bases between them. Germline-derived CDR1 and CDR2 are WSHSY and SAAADI. CDR3 length: 12 amino acids. Stated treatment: some 20 received Ad26.COV2.S at low or high dose, single or two shots; about five received placebo; per-sample allocation not given. After the first vaccine or placebo injection, samples were drawn on day 63. Some clones are missing from TCRdb's copy, which holds only in-frame ones; the method was immunoSEQ multiplex PCR. The sample includes around 400,000 clones, 70% to 90% of them seen just once. The sequence derives from a person aged 18-60 years who received the Ad26.COV2.S COVID-19 vaccine or a placebo. The sequences come from peripheral blood, collected in a trial of Ad26.COV2.S vaccine versus placebo. This chain connects TRBV10-2 to TRBJ1-2, with a weak D call TRBD1 (6 bases). The CDR3 region is CASTPDSYGYTF. The CDR3 nucleotides read TGCGCCAGCACCCCGGACAGCTATGGCTACACCTTC.